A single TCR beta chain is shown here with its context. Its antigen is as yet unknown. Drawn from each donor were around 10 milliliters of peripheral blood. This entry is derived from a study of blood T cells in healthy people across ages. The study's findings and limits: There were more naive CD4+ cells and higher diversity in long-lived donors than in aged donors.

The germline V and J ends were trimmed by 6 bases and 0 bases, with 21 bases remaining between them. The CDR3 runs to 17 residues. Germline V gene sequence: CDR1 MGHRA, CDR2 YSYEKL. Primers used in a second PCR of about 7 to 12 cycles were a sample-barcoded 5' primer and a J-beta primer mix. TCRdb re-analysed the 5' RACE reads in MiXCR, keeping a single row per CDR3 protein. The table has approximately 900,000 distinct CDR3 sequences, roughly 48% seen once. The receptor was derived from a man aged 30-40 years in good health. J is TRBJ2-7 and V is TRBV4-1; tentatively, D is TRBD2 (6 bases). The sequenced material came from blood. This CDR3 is CASRGRTGVRDSYEQYF. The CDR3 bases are TGCGCCAGCAGAGGAAGAACGGGGGTCAGAGACTCCTACGAGCAGTACTTC.